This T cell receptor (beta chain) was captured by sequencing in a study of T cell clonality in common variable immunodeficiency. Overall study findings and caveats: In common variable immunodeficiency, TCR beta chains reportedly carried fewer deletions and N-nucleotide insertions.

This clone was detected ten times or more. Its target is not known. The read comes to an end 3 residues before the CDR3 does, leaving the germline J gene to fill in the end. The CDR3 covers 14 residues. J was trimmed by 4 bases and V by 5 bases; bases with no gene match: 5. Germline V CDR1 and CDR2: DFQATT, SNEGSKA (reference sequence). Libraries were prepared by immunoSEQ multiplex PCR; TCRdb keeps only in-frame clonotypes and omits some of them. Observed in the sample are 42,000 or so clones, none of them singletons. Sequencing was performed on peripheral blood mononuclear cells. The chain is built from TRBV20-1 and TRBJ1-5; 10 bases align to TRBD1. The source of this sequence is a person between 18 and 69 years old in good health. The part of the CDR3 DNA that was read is TGCAGTGCTGAGACAGGGGGCGCGAATCAGCCC. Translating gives CSAETGGANQP. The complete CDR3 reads CSAETGGANQPQHF.